Below, 21 T cell receptor beta chains from the same sample are listed, as sequenced in a study of type 1 regulatory T cells. Each CDR3 protein gets one entry after TCRdb re-called the reads with MiXCR. The table has about 24,000 distinct CDR3 sequences, roughly two thirds seen once. These receptors have no identified antigens. Material for sequencing was cultured T cells, either the whole culture or a sorted T cell fraction (not recorded which). Subset defined: Tr1-enriched cell product generated in vitro against host alloantigens. These receptors were taken from a human donor in good health.

The chain couples TRBV6-6 to TRBJ2-2; D unclear. Germline assignment: CDR1 MNHNY and CDR2 SVGAGI (reference sequence). V lost 6 bases, J lost 2 bases, and 10 bases lay in between. The CDR3 sequence is 14 residues long. The CDR3 loop is CASRLDLNTGELFF. For the CDR3, the DNA is TGTGCCAGCAGGCTAGACCTAAACACCGGGGAGCTGTTTTTT.

The CDR3 DNA reads TGTGCCAGCAATGTTGCGGGGGCGACCTACGAGCAGTACTTC. This translates into CASNVAGATYEQYF. The chain joins TRBV2 to TRBJ2-7; D possibly corresponds to TRBD2 (7 bases). The CDR3 runs 14 residues. CDR1 is SNHLY and CDR2 is FYNNEI in the germline V gene. Trimming left V 7 bases short and J 2 bases short, with 15 bases between.

For this clonotype: An end of the junction differs from the germline gene, which may be a read error. The chain carries TRBV7-7 and TRBJ2-2, with a tentative D call TRBD1 (5 bases). CDR1 and CDR2 from the germline V gene are SSHAT and FNYEAQ (reference sequence). The CDR3 loop spans 14 amino acids. CDR3 in DNA: TGTGCTAGCAGCTGGGGCATTAACACCGGGGAGCTGTTTTTT. Protein: CASSWGINTGELFF.

The chain carries TRBV11-3 and TRBJ2-3; no firm D call. Per the germline V gene, CDR1 is SGHNT and CDR2 is YENEEA. This CDR3 comprises 12 residues. Trimming took 5 bases from V and 2 from J, leaving 5 bases between them. CDR3 sequence (DNA): TGTGCCAGCAGCCTAAACACAGATACGCAGTATTTT. This gives the protein CASSLNTDTQYF.

This clonotype was counted between two and nine times. For the CDR3, the DNA is TGTGCCAGCAGTTACCTGGGGACTAGCGGGAACGAGCAGTACTTC. This gives the protein CASSYLGTSGNEQYF. The rearrangement uses TRBV6-6 and TRBJ2-7, with 13 bases matching TRBD2. The germline gives CDR1 MNHNY, CDR2 SVGAGI (reference sequence). This CDR3 is 15 amino acids long. With V trimmed by 2 bases and J by 5 bases, 3 bases remained unmatched.

The gene calls are TRBV20-1 and TRBJ2-1, with D possibly TRBD2 on 5 matching bases. This CDR3 has 13 amino acids. The germline CDR1 and CDR2 sequences are DFQATT and SNEGSKA (reference sequence). V lost 7 bases and J 0 bases, leaving 10 bases between the germline ends. This CDR3 reads CSVPDSSYNEQFF. Here the CDR3 DNA reads TGCAGTGTTCCGGACTCCTCCTACAATGAGCAGTTCTTC.

V is TRBV29-1 and J is TRBJ2-5; 11 nucleotides align to TRBD2. The CDR3 totals 14 residues. Germline loops: CDR1 SQVTM, CDR2 ANQGSEA. The J segment lost 5 bases and the V segment lost 8 bases, leaving 10 bases of the junction unmatched. This chain's CDR3 is CSFVTSGAVETQYF. CDR3 nucleotide sequence: TGCAGCTTCGTGACTAGCGGGGCCGTGGAGACCCAGTACTTC.

The chain joins TRBV4-1 to TRBJ1-5; TRBD1 agrees at 7 bases. Germline assignment: CDR1 MGHRA and CDR2 YSYEKL. This CDR3 has 17 amino acids. Losses at the gene ends were 1 base for V and 9 bases for J; bases not matched to a gene: 15. The DNA of the CDR3 is TGCGCCAGCAGCCAAGGAAAGGGGGCGGACTATTCACGGCCCCAGCATTTT. Residues: CASSQGKGADYSRPQHF.

This CDR3 reads CASSYSTPNTEAFF. The CDR3, as DNA: TGTGCCAGCAGTTACTCGACCCCGAACACTGAAGCTTTCTTT. This chain connects TRBV6-2 or TRBV6-3 to TRBJ1-1, with no clear D. This CDR3 is built from 14 residues. Trimming stripped 0 bases from V and 1 base from J, with 6 bases between. Germline assignment: CDR1 MNHEY and CDR2 SVGEGT.

This clonotype was observed once. The rearrangement uses TRBV18 and TRBJ2-5, with 9 bases fitting TRBD1. Trimming removed 3 bases from V and 7 bases from J; junction bases left unmatched: 6. CDR1 and CDR2 (germline): KGHSH, LQKENI. CDR3 length: 14 amino acids. The CDR3 DNA reads as TGTGCCAGCTCACCTCGGGACAGGGAAGGGACCCAGTACTTC. Protein: CASSPRDREGTQYF. Using reference TRBV18 and TRBJ2-5 for the parts outside the CDR3, the full variable domain is NAGVMQNPRHLVRRRGQEARLRCSPMKGHSHVYWYRQLPEEGLKFMVYLQKENIIDESGMPKERFSAEFPKEGPSILRIQQVVRGDSAAYFCASSPRDREGTQYFGPGTRLLVL.

V gene TRBV6-1 combines with J gene TRBJ2-7; 12 nucleotides line up with TRBD2. Trimming cost V 8 bases and J 3 bases; bases outside gene matches: 8. The CDR3 is 15 amino acids. Germline CDR1 and CDR2: MNHNS and SASEGT. This CDR3 is CASRTSGVLDYEQYF. In DNA form, the CDR3 reads TGTGCCAGCCGGACTAGCGGGGTTCTCGACTACGAGCAGTACTTC.

This clonotype has only a few counts. This chain joins TRBV20-1 and TRBJ1-6, with D perhaps TRBD1 (5 bases). Germline CDR1 and CDR2: DFQATT and SNEGSKA (reference sequence). The germline V and J ends were trimmed by 1 base and 5 bases, with 12 bases remaining between them. The CDR3 covers 15 residues. The CDR3 region is CSARGQGINNSPLHF. The DNA for the CDR3 is TGCAGTGCTAGAGGCCAGGGAATAAATAATTCACCCCTCCACTTT.

The V gene is TRBV11-3, the J gene TRBJ2-2; 15 nucleotides match TRBD2. The CDR3 length is 16 residues. Looked up from germline, CDR1 is SGHNT and CDR2 is YENEEA. With V trimmed by 6 bases and J by 6 bases, 5 bases remained unmatched. This chain's CDR3 is CASSTGTSGGSGELFF. In DNA, the CDR3 is TGTGCCAGCAGTACCGGGACTAGCGGGGGGTCCGGGGAGCTGTTTTTT.

The rearrangement links TRBV7-9 to TRBJ1-1, with a weak D call TRBD1 (5 bases). The CDR3 extends over 14 amino acids. The germline V and J ends were trimmed by 2 bases and 2 bases, with 9 bases remaining between them. Germline assignment: CDR1 SEHNR and CDR2 FQNEAQ (reference sequence). In DNA, the CDR3 is TGTGCCAGCAGCTTAAAGGACATTAACACTGAAGCTTTCTTT. Protein sequence: CASSLKDINTEAFF. Combining the CDR3 with reference TRBV7-9 and TRBJ1-1 gives the whole variable domain DTGVSQNPRHKITKRGQNVTFRCDPISEHNRLYWYRQTLGQGPEFLTYFQNEAQLEKSRLLSDRFSAERPKGSFSTLEIQRTEQGDSAMYLCASSLKDINTEAFFGQGTRLTVV.

The chain employs TRBV30 and TRBJ1-1; a weak D match, TRBD1 (5 bases). Trimming removed 5 bases from V and 10 bases from J, with 11 bases in between. Germline V gene lookup returns CDR1 GTSNPN and CDR2 SVGIG (reference sequence). CDR3 size: 10 residues. Here the CDR3 reads CAWGDVLAFF. The CDR3 region has the DNA TGTGCCTGGGGGGACGTTTTAGCTTTCTTT.

This clonotype appeared a few times. This chain connects TRBV30 to TRBJ2-2; perhaps TRBD1 as D (6 bases). The V gene lost 5 bases and the J gene lost 3 bases, with 16 bases spanning the gap. This CDR3 is 15 amino acids long. CDR1 and CDR2 (germline): GTSNPN, SVGIG (reference sequence). CDR3 nucleotides: TGTGCCTGGGATAAACAGGGTCTGCACACCGGGGAGCTGTTTTTT. This sequence encodes CAWDKQGLHTGELFF.

This chain uses TRBV4-3 with TRBJ1-5; TRBD1 matches 9 bases. From germline, CDR1 is LGHNA and CDR2 YSLEER. With V trimmed by 2 bases and J by 6 bases, 5 bases remained unmatched. The CDR3 has 15 amino acids. The CDR3 DNA follows: TGCGCCAGCAGCCAAAGAGGGACAGGGCCTCAGCCCCAGCATTTT. Encoded protein: CASSQRGTGPQPQHF.

In nucleotides, the CDR3 is TGTGCCAGCAGTTACACAGGGGGCACCGGGGAGCTGTTTTTT. This translates into CASSYTGGTGELFF. The chain uses TRBV6-2 or TRBV6-3 and TRBJ2-2; 8 bases line up with TRBD1. V lost 2 bases and J lost 4; bases outside the gene matches: 0. Germline V gene sequence: CDR1 MNHEY, CDR2 SVGEGT. The CDR3 has 14 residues.

This chain joins TRBV19 and TRBJ1-1; no reliable D call. V was shortened by 4 bases and J by 0 bases, with 6 bases between the two germline ends. The V gene's germline CDR1 is LNHDA and CDR2 SQIVND (reference sequence). This CDR3 is 13 amino acids long. The DNA of the CDR3 is TGTGCCAGTAGTACCAAGATGAACACTGAAGCTTTCTTT. It encodes CASSTKMNTEAFF.

DNA for the CDR3: TGCAGTGCTAGAGGGCCAGCTGCCTACGAGCAGTACTTC. This translates into CSARGPAAYEQYF. The chain is built from TRBV20-1 and TRBJ2-7; D not certain. The V and J ends lost 1 base and 2 bases respectively, with 9 bases between them. CDR3 length equals 13 residues. Per the germline V gene, CDR1 is DFQATT and CDR2 is SNEGSKA (reference sequence).

This chain connects TRBV18 to TRBJ2-5; D gene uncertain. Trimming left V 6 bases short and J 5 bases short, with 16 bases between. CDR1 is KGHSH, CDR2 LQKENI, per germline. The CDR3 is 14 residues long. The CDR3: CASSPGLSLETQYF. The CDR3 bases are TGTGCCAGCTCCCCCGGGTTATCGTTGGAGACCCAGTACTTC.